One sample yielded the 15 T cell receptor beta chains listed below, sequenced in a study of early T cells in non-severe SARS-CoV-2 infection. TCRdb itself ran the 5' RACE reads through MiXCR, one entry per CDR3 protein. This table holds approximately 120,000 distinct CDR3 sequences, 14% to 15% found once. Sequences were obtained from whole blood. Receptors originate from an adult who was a healthcare worker with PCR-confirmed SARS-CoV-2 infection or an uninfected control (not recorded which).

In its sample, this clonotype was seen a few times. V and J are TRBV20-1 and TRBJ2-3; D gene unclear. The germline CDR1 and CDR2 sequences are DFQATT and SNEGSKA (reference sequence). The CDR3 extends over 13 amino acids. The germline V and J ends were trimmed by 0 bases and 2 bases, with 6 bases remaining between them. CDR3 amino acids: CSARDSYTDTQYF. The CDR3 DNA reads TGCAGTGCTAGAGATTCGTACACAGATACGCAGTATTTT.

This clonotype has a count of ten or more. The V call is TRBV18, the J call TRBJ1-2; D is undetermined. The CDR3 totals 12 residues. The germline V gene has CDR1 KGHSH and CDR2 LQKENI. V was trimmed by 3 bases and J by 8 bases, leaving 10 bases between them. The CDR3 region has the DNA TGTGCCAGCTCACCCGCTGAGGGAGGCTACACCTTC. Its protein product is CASSPAEGGYTF.

This clonotype was counted at least ten times. The chain recombines TRBV30 with TRBJ2-5; D gene unclear. Trimming took off 2 bases at V and 5 bases at J, with 9 bases between the two ends. From germline, CDR1 is GTSNPN and CDR2 SVGIG (reference sequence). This CDR3 is 12 amino acids long. The CDR3 is CAWSSGRETQYF. For the CDR3, the DNA is TGTGCCTGGAGTTCTGGGCGGGAGACCCAGTACTTC.

The J gene is TRBJ2-7, the V gene TRBV7-9; D ambiguous. Trimming cost V 5 bases and J 0 bases, with 11 bases left between them. Germline CDR1 and CDR2: SEHNR and FQNEAQ (reference sequence). This CDR3 contains 14 residues. CDR3 region: CASSITGPSYEQYF. The CDR3 region has the DNA TGTGCCAGCAGCATAACCGGGCCCTCCTACGAGCAGTACTTC.

CDR3 residues: CASSLPGQGAPPLHF. CDR3 nucleotides: TGTGCCAGCAGCTTGCCGGGACAGGGGGCTCCACCCCTCCACTTT. The chain joins TRBV7-2 to TRBJ1-6; 12 positions match TRBD1. This CDR3 has 15 residues. V was pared by 3 bases and J by 11 bases, with 5 bases of the junction left unmatched. CDR1 and CDR2 from the germline V gene are SGHTA and FQGNSA.

This clonotype was detected a few times. The chain recombines TRBV7-9 with TRBJ2-1; TRBD2 might be the D (6 bases). Trimming left V 3 bases short and J 7 bases short, with 19 bases between. Germline V CDR1 and CDR2: SEHNR, FQNEAQ (reference sequence). The CDR3 has 16 amino acids. The CDR3 DNA follows: TGTGCCAGCAGCTTCGGAACTGTCGGGAGAGAGAATGAGCAGTTCTTC. It translates to CASSFGTVGRENEQFF.

The chain links TRBV12-3 or TRBV12-4 to TRBJ2-4; D gene ambiguous. V lost 1 base and J 3 bases, leaving 7 bases between the germline ends. CDR3 length: 14 residues. The CDR3 is CASSLGTYKNIQYF. CDR3 bases: TGTGCCAGCAGTTTAGGGACCTACAAAAACATTCAGTACTTC.

Ten or more counts support this clonotype. The chain uses TRBV12-3 or TRBV12-4 and TRBJ1-1; D call uncertain. CDR3 length equals 11 residues. With 3 bases removed from V and 2 bases from J, the gap between germline ends came to 1 base. The CDR3 DNA reads TGTGCCAGCAGTTTCAACACTGAAGCTTTCTTT. This codes for CASSFNTEAFF.

This clonotype occurred many times. The chain carries TRBV3-1 and TRBJ1-2; D is unclear. Germline V lookup: CDR1 LGHDT, CDR2 YNNKEL (reference sequence). V dropped 0 bases and J dropped 2 bases, with 10 bases sitting between them. This CDR3 comprises 15 residues. CDR3 sequence: CASSQDIVENYGYTF. The DNA for the CDR3 is TGTGCCAGCAGCCAAGATATCGTGGAGAACTATGGCTACACCTTC.

The sample holds a few counts of this clonotype. The chain combines TRBV6-2 or TRBV6-3 with TRBJ2-7; unclear D gene. V was pared by 8 bases and J by 2 bases, with 13 bases between. Looked up from germline, CDR1 is MNHEY and CDR2 is SVGEGT. CDR3 length: 13 amino acids. This chain's CDR3 is CASVRRSPYEQYF. The DNA of the CDR3 is TGTGCCAGCGTCCGTAGATCTCCCTACGAGCAGTACTTC.

V and J are TRBV9 and TRBJ2-3, with D possibly matching TRBD1 (5 bases). V was pared by 4 bases and J by 5 bases, with 17 bases between. The CDR3 length is 15 residues. CDR1 SGDLS and CDR2 YYNGEE come from the germline V gene. In DNA, the CDR3 is TGTGCCAGCAGCAATACCGGGTCTAGGGGAGATACGCAGTATTTT. It yields the protein CASSNTGSRGDTQYF. Variable domain in full (rest from reference TRBV9 and TRBJ2-3): DSGVTQTPKHLITATGQRVTLRCSPRSGDLSVYWYQQSLDQGLQFLIQYYNGEERAKGNILERFSAQQFPDLHSELNLSSLELGDSALYFCASSNTGSRGDTQYFGPGTRLTVL.

Ten or more counts support this clonotype. The genes are TRBV3-1 and TRBJ2-7, with a tentative D call TRBD2 (6 bases). The length of the CDR3 is 15 residues. CDR1 and CDR2 from the germline V gene are LGHDT and YNNKEL (reference sequence). Trimming cost V 0 bases and J 7 bases, with 16 bases left between them. The CDR3 loop is CASSQEGGPYREQYF. CDR3 bases: TGTGCCAGCAGCCAAGAGGGGGGACCTTATCGAGAGCAGTACTTC.

The rearrangement uses TRBV7-9 and TRBJ1-6, with D perhaps TRBD1 (5 bases). V lost 0 bases and J lost 6, with 12 bases in between. Germline CDR1 reads SEHNR; CDR2 reads FQNEAQ (reference sequence). The CDR3 extends over 16 amino acids. CDR3 sequence: CASSLAWGGANSPLHF. The CDR3 region has the DNA TGTGCCAGCAGCTTAGCGTGGGGTGGGGCTAATTCACCCCTCCACTTT.

V is TRBV19 and J is TRBJ2-3, with 11 bases identical to TRBD2. J gave up 3 bases and V 4 bases, and 18 bases lay outside the gene matches. CDR1 and CDR2 from the germline V gene are LNHDA and SQIVND (reference sequence). The CDR3 has 20 residues. The CDR3 region is CASSSRLAGWTRRETDTQYF. The CDR3 nucleotides read TGTGCCAGTAGTAGCCGACTAGCGGGGTGGACCCGCCGGGAAACAGATACGCAGTATTTT.

The chain recombines TRBV20-1 with TRBJ2-1, with 7 bases lining up with TRBD2. Losses at the gene ends were 0 bases for V and 5 bases for J; bases not matched to a gene: 4. Germline V gene sequence: CDR1 DFQATT, CDR2 SNEGSKA (reference sequence). The CDR3 totals 14 residues. CDR3: CSAREVGGNNEQFF. As DNA, the CDR3 is TGCAGTGCTAGAGAGGTGGGGGGGAACAATGAGCAGTTCTTC.